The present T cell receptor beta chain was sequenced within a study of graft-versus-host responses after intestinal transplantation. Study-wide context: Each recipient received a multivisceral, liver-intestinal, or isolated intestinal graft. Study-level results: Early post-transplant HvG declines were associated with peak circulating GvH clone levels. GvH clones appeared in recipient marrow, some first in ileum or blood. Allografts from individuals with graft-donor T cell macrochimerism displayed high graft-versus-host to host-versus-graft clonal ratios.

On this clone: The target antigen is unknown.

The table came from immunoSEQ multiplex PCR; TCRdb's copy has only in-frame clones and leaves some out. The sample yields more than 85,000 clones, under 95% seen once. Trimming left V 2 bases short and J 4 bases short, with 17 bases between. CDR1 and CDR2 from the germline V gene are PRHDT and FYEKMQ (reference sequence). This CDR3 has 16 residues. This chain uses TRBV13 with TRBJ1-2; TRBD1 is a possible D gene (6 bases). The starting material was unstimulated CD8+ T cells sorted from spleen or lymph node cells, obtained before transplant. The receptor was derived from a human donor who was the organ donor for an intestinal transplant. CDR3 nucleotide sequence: TGTGCCAGCAGCTTAAGGTTTCCGGACAGTACCTATGGCTACACCTTC. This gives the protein CASSLRFPDSTYGYTF.